These T cell receptor beta chains were read from a single sample in a study of T-cell memory formation after mild COVID-19. TCRdb reprocessed the 5' RACE reads via MiXCR and lists one record per CDR3 protein. The table lists approximately 35,000 distinct CDR3 sequences, 20% to 25% of them singletons. Material for sequencing was PBMCs or a T cell subset sorted from them (not recorded which). These receptors were obtained from an adult who had mild COVID-19 (a few samples of this study predate the infection). Cell type and time point are not known. The conserved cysteine and the conserved F or W are not part of the CDR3 here. Fields, in order: clone size, V gene, J gene, CDR3 protein. The listing skips clone size in some rows; elsewhere it reads once, few, many or a size class.

many	TRBV7-3	TRBJ2-1	ASSLARNNEQF
many	TRBV4-2	TRBJ2-2	ASSQEARSNTGELF
once	TRBV4-3	TRBJ2-7	ASSQDRSYPGHYEQY
many	TRBV7-9	TRBJ2-3	ASSSSGSTDTQY
many	TRBV11-2	TRBJ1-2	ASSSHQGGSNYGYT
many	TRBV29-1	TRBJ2-7	SVGDGSLKY
many	TRBV27	TRBJ1-2	ASSPSRGTGYT
many	TRBV15	TRBJ1-6	ATSAEARSPLH
many	TRBV6-6	TRBJ1-2	ASSGTGLLGYT
many	TRBV4-2	TRBJ2-2	ASSPATSGRGGGELF
many	TRBV7-8	TRBJ1-6	ASSGGTGSNSPLH
many	TRBV11-2	TRBJ2-3	ASRRGMHTDTQY
.	TRBV2	TRBJ2-2	ASSLTEANTGELF
many	TRBV12-3/TRBV12-4	TRBJ1-5	ASSLQGSGQPQH
many	TRBV2	TRBJ1-6	ASSSPVGSPLH
once	TRBV7-3	TRBJ2-3	ASSRFTSEDAQY
.	TRBV30	TRBJ1-2	AWRTASYGYT
.	TRBV20-1	TRBJ2-7	SAREVYEQY
many	TRBV7-2	TRBJ1-4	ASSFKVGGEKLF
many	TRBV30	TRBJ2-3	AWKEGLSTDTQY
many	TRBV3-1	TRBJ1-1	ASSPRGPRGAF
many	TRBV24-1	TRBJ1-5	ATSDLTQGALDGNQPQH
many	TRBV20-1	TRBJ1-5	SARGMETGGSQPQH
many	TRBV5-1	TRBJ2-4	ASSLDPGDIQY
many	TRBV12-3/TRBV12-4	TRBJ1-1	ASSWEGLNTEAF
many	TRBV24-1	TRBJ2-1	ATSGAPGSQTRYNEQF
many	TRBV10-3	TRBJ2-2	AISGRGAVPGELF
.	TRBV19	TRBJ1-5	ASTPGDVYSNQPQH
many	TRBV4-3	TRBJ2-1	ASSGVGGPRNEQF
.	TRBV27	TRBJ1-6	ASRTGTGINSPRSILH
many	TRBV12-3/TRBV12-4	TRBJ1-1	ASGPGTANTEAF
.	TRBV19	TRBJ1-4	ASSIGRRSNEKLF
once	TRBV25-1	TRBJ1-2	ASSSGPPGYT
many	TRBV5-4	TRBJ1-2	ASSLEANYGYT
many	TRBV30	TRBJ2-1	AWRGGTYNEQF
many	TRBV24-1	TRBJ2-7	ATSAIPGGEQY
many	TRBV27	TRBJ2-3	ASIGRLGPWLY
many	TRBV27	TRBJ1-5	ASSTRDRVGQPQH
once	TRBV12-3/TRBV12-4	TRBJ2-1	ASRFPGTLEGYEQF
.	TRBV7-6	TRBJ2-3	ASSPLAGRTDTQY
many	TRBV18	TRBJ2-7	ASLEALGYEQY
.	TRBV7-2	TRBJ1-1	ASSPLGRTEAF
many	TRBV18	TRBJ1-1	ASSQGQGVTEAF
medium-sized	TRBV7-9	TRBJ2-3	ASSSLADTDTQY
.	TRBV14	TRBJ1-6	ASSQVFQNSPLH
.	TRBV20-1	TRBJ2-7	SASPGTDNYEQY
many	TRBV2	TRBJ2-5	ASSTGQQETQY